This T cell receptor beta chain was captured by sequencing in a study of cytomegalovirus exposure and HLA in healthy donors. Primers included in the PCR were 60 Vbeta and 13 Jbeta primers. Measured with immunoSEQ multiplex PCR; TCRdb has only the in-frame clones, and not every one. The sample has about 110,000 clones; more than 75% are singletons. This clone turned up a few times. Its antigen is as yet unknown. Study-level points and caveats: Rare sequences made up most TCRs, while some public TCRs were found in many donors.

Sequencing input: PBMCs. The clonotype was recovered from a man aged 40-49 years in good health and CMV-seronegative.

In DNA, the CDR3 is TGCGCCAGCAGCCCTTTCCCAGGGACAGGGGAGCAGTACTTC. This translates into CASSPFPGTGEQYF. V and J are TRBV5-1 and TRBJ2-7; 9 bases match TRBD1. CDR3 size: 14 residues. The germline gives CDR1 SGHRS, CDR2 YFSETQ. The junction had 9 bases not matched to a gene; V was cut back by 4 bases and J by 7 bases.